Listed below are T cell receptor beta chains from one sample, sequenced in a study of blood T cell repertoires in COVID-19. Sequenced by immunoSEQ multiplex PCR; TCRdb stores in-frame clones only, minus some. The sample includes roughly 200,000 clones, around 83% of them seen just once. Sequencing used PBMCs or T cells enriched from blood (not recorded which). The receptors were gathered from a middle-aged man who had recovered from COVID-19. The CDR3 runs from the conserved cysteine through the conserved F or W. The D gene is left open where the match is weak. A clone size is listed for some rows: how often the clone was seen (once, few, many), or a class if it is expanded.

clone_size | j_call | v_call | d_call | cdr3_nt | cdr3_aa
. | TRBJ1-2 | TRBV15 | . | TGTGCCACCAGTCCAGGGGCAGGGAGAGGCTACACCTTC | CATSPGAGRGYTF
few | TRBJ2-3 | TRBV6-4 | TRBD2 | TGTGCCAGCAGTGTAGCGGGAGGAACAGATACGCAGTATTTT | CASSVAGGTDTQYF
. | TRBJ2-1 | TRBV9 | TRBD2 | TGTGCCAGCAGCGTAGTAGCGGGAGGGTACAATGAGCAGTTCTTC | CASSVVAGGYNEQFF
. | TRBJ2-1 | TRBV19 | TRBD2 | TGTGCCAGTAGTATAGACAGACTAACTAGCGGCCTACCCTACAATGAGCAGTTCTTC | CASSIDRLTSGLPYNEQFF
. | TRBJ2-5 | TRBV19 | . | TGTGCCAGTAGTATAGATGGCAGAATAGAGACCCAGTACTTC | CASSIDGRIETQYF
. | TRBJ1-4 | TRBV6-1 | TRBD1 | TGTGCCAGCAGTGCCCGACCGGGACAGGCTAATGAAAAACTGTTTTTT | CASSARPGQANEKLFF
. | TRBJ1-1 | TRBV30 | . | TGTGCCTGGCAGGGAACTGAAGCTTTCTTT | CAWQGTEAFF
few | TRBJ1-3 | TRBV27 | . | TGTGCCAGCAGTGAAGCAGGGATCTCTGGAAACACCATATATTTT | CASSEAGISGNTIYF
. | TRBJ2-1 | TRBV19 | TRBD2 | TGTGCCAGTAGCGGGAGGGGGAGCTCCTACAATGAGCAGTTCTTC | CASSGRGSSYNEQFF
. | TRBJ1-4 | TRBV25-1 | . | TGTGCCAGCAGTGAATACTACAGGGAAAAACTGTTTTTT | CASSEYYREKLFF
. | TRBJ2-3 | TRBV5-6 | . | TGTGCCAGCAGCTCCGGGATTGGCACAGATACGCAGTATTTT | CASSSGIGTDTQYF
. | TRBJ1-2 | TRBV5-1 | . | TGCGCCAGCAGCTTCTTACAGGGTCATGGCTACACCTTC | CASSFLQGHGYTF
. | TRBJ1-5 | TRBV12-1 | . | TGTGCCAGCAGCCCCCTCCCCCGGGGGCCCCAGCATTTT | CASSPLPRGPQHF
few | TRBJ1-3 | TRBV6-5 | . | TGTGCCAGCAGCCCCTGGGGACAAGGAGGAAACACCATATATTTT | CASSPWGQGGNTIYF
. | TRBJ2-1 | TRBV7-3 | TRBD2 | TGTGCCAGCAGCTTAAACCCTAGCGGGAGCTATAATGAGCAGTTCTTC | CASSLNPSGSYNEQFF
. | TRBJ2-7 | TRBV10-1 | TRBD2 | TGCGCCAGCAGCATCCCCGAGGATCCGAGACGGGGGGCCTACGAGCAGTACTTC | CASSIPEDPRRGAYEQYF
. | TRBJ2-3 | TRBV6-6 | . | TGTGCCAGCGAGGATTCCCTCCGAGATACGCAGTATTTT | CASEDSLRDTQYF
. | TRBJ1-1 | TRBV9 | TRBD1 | TGTGCCAGCAGCGTTAGGGACAGACTGAACACTGAAGCTTTCTTT | CASSVRDRLNTEAFF